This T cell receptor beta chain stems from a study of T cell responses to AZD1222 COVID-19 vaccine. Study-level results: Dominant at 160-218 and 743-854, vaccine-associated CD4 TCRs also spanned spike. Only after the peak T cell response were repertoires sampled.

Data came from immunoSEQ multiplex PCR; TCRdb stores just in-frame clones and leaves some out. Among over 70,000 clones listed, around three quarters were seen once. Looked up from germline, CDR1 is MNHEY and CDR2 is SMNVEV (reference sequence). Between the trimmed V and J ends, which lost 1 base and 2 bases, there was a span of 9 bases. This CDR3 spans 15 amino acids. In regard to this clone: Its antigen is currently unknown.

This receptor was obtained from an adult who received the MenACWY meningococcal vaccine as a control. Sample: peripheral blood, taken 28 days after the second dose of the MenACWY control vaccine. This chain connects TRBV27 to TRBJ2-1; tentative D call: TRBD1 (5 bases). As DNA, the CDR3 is TGTGCCAGCAGTTTATTCAGGGCCGCCTACAATGAGCAGTTCTTC. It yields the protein CASSLFRAAYNEQFF.